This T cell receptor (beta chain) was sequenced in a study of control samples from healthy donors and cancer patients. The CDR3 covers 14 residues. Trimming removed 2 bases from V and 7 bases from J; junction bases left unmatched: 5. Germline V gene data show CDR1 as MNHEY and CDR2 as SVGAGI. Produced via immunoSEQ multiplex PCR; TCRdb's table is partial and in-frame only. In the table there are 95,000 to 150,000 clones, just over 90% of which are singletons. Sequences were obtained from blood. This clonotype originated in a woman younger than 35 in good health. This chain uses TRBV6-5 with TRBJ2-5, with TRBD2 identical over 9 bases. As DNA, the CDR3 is TGTGCCAGCAGTTACGTTAGCGGGAGAGGGACCCAGTACTTC. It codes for CASSYVSGRGTQYF.